The 22 T cell receptor beta chains below come from one sample, sequenced in a study of blood T cell repertoires in COVID-19. Some clones are missing from TCRdb's copy, which holds only in-frame ones; the method was immunoSEQ multiplex PCR. Among around 120,000 clones listed, more than 75% were seen once. The sequenced sample was peripheral blood. These receptors were taken from a human donor in a cohort sampled during active COVID-19.

J is TRBJ2-5 and V is TRBV29-1; 7 bases line up with TRBD1. This CDR3 is built from 13 residues. Per germline, CDR1 SQVTM and CDR2 ANQGSEA. After removal of 7 bases from V and 1 base from J, the junction contained 6 bases not matched to a gene. The CDR3 sequence is CSAGTERQETQYF. The CDR3 DNA follows: TGCAGCGCAGGGACAGAGCGCCAAGAGACCCAGTACTTC.

The chain carries TRBV19 and TRBJ1-1; possibly TRBD1 for D (5 bases). CDR3 size: 16 residues. V was cut by 7 bases and J by 5 bases, with 23 bases left in between. Germline loops: CDR1 LNHDA, CDR2 SQIVND (reference sequence). Here the CDR3 reads CASIPTAGGVWTEAFF. Here the CDR3 DNA reads TGTGCCAGTATCCCAACGGCGGGGGGGGTATGGACTGAAGCTTTCTTT.

This CDR3 is CASSRERGSDQPQHF. DNA of the CDR3: TGTGCCAGCAGCCGAGAAAGGGGGTCGGATCAGCCCCAGCATTTT. The rearrangement joins TRBV3-1 (or the pseudogene TRBV3-2) to TRBJ1-5; D may be TRBD1 (6 bases). The ends were cut back, 4 bases at V and 5 bases at J, with 15 bases in the middle. CDR3 length: 15 residues. Per germline, CDR1 LGHDT and CDR2 YNNKEL (reference sequence).

This clone was seen only once. The chain couples TRBV7-9 to TRBJ1-1; 7 nucleotides align to TRBD1. The CDR3 has 14 amino acids. V dropped 3 bases and J dropped 1; count of bases not matched to a gene: 2. Germline V CDR1 and CDR2: SEHNR, FQNEAQ (reference sequence). CDR3 in amino acids: CASSLRQGNTEAFF. DNA of the CDR3: TGTGCCAGCAGCTTGCGACAGGGGAACACTGAAGCTTTCTTT.

The rearrangement joins TRBV6-5 to TRBJ2-3; no firm D call. The CDR3 has 14 amino acids. The V gene lost 6 bases and the J gene lost 4 bases, with 14 bases spanning the gap. Germline-derived CDR1 and CDR2 are MNHEY and SVGAGI. Written as DNA, the CDR3 is TGTGCCAGCAGAAATCTAGTGGTTGCAGATACGCAGTATTTT. This translates into CASRNLVVADTQYF.

The chain joins TRBV5-8 to TRBJ1-6, with TRBD1 matching over 12 bases. Trimming at V came to 5 bases and at J to 9 bases, leaving 15 bases not matched to a gene. CDR1 is SGHTS and CDR2 is YDEGEE in the germline V gene. This CDR3 comprises 18 residues. The CDR3 DNA is TGTGCCAGCAGATCCGGGACAGGGGGCCTCCGCAGAGGTTCACCCCTCCACTTT. Translation gives CASRSGTGGLRRGSPLHF.

The chain employs TRBV5-1 and TRBJ2-1, with TRBD2 matching over 10 bases. V lost 4 bases, J lost 5 bases, and 9 bases stayed unmatched. Germline V CDR1 and CDR2: SGHRS, YFSETQ. The CDR3 is 16 amino acids. CDR3 region: CASSLGWTSGHNEQFF. Here the CDR3 DNA reads TGCGCCAGCAGCCTCGGTTGGACTAGCGGCCACAATGAGCAGTTCTTC.

The DNA for the CDR3 is TGCGCCAGCAGCCCAGGCGGAACGGGAGGTACGACCGGGGAGCTGTTTTTT. It specifies CASSPGGTGGTTGELFF. The chain combines TRBV5-1 with TRBJ2-2, with 7 bases that match TRBD2. Unmatched junction bases numbered 14, after V lost 4 bases and J lost 5 bases. The CDR3 totals 17 residues. The V gene's germline CDR1 is SGHRS and CDR2 YFSETQ.

In this sample, this clone is medium-sized. V and J are TRBV27 and TRBJ2-7, with D maybe TRBD1 (6 bases). CDR1 is MNHEY and CDR2 is SMNVEV in the germline V gene (reference sequence). This CDR3 is built from 15 residues. With 0 bases removed from V and 5 bases from J, the gap between germline ends came to 14 bases. The CDR3 nucleotides read TGTGCCAGCAGTTTATCCCAACCGACAGGCCACGAGCAGTACTTC. Protein: CASSLSQPTGHEQYF.

The J gene is TRBJ2-7, the V gene TRBV29-1, with D possibly TRBD1 on 5 matching bases. CDR3 size: 12 residues. The germline V gene has CDR1 SQVTM and CDR2 ANQGSEA. V lost 6 bases and J 2 bases, leaving 11 bases between the germline ends. CDR3 DNA: TGCAGCGTGATAGACAGTACCTACGAGCAGTACTTC. As protein: CSVIDSTYEQYF.

This chain connects TRBV28 to TRBJ2-2; 7 positions agree with TRBD2. This CDR3 contains 14 residues. In germline, CDR1 is MDHEN, CDR2 SYDVKM. The CDR3 protein is CATGGGVFTGELFF. As DNA, the CDR3 is TGTGCTACCGGCGGGGGAGTATTCACCGGGGAGCTGTTTTTT.

V is TRBV4-3 and J is TRBJ1-2; 7 nucleotides align to TRBD1. The V gene's germline CDR1 is LGHNA and CDR2 YSLEER. The CDR3 has 14 residues. Germline trimming cut 4 bases from V and 1 base from J; bases unmatched to any gene: 3. The chain's CDR3 is CASSRDSLNYGYTF. DNA of the CDR3: TGCGCCAGCAGCCGGGACAGTCTTAACTATGGCTACACCTTC.

This clone came up once. V gene TRBV9 combines with J gene TRBJ2-2; the D gene is possibly TRBD1 (5 bases). The CDR3 is 16 residues long. The germline V gene has CDR1 SGDLS and CDR2 YYNGEE. Trimming pared 0 bases from V and 7 bases from J, leaving 16 bases between. DNA of the CDR3: TGTGCCAGCAGCGTAGGTTCCCTAGGGGTTGGCGGGGAGCTGTTTTTT. Residues: CASSVGSLGVGGELFF.

The chain carries TRBV19 and TRBJ1-1, with 8 bases identical to TRBD1. The V gene end was trimmed by 6 bases and the J gene end by 7 bases; junction bases not matched to a gene: 4. Germline loops: CDR1 LNHDA, CDR2 SQIVND (reference sequence). This CDR3 is 12 amino acids long. CDR3 amino acids: CASRSDRGEAFF. In nucleotides, the CDR3 is TGTGCCAGTAGATCTGACAGGGGTGAAGCTTTCTTT.

This clone has more than one count but fewer than ten. The V call is TRBV20-1, the J call TRBJ2-3; TRBD2 matches 7 bases. After removal of 3 bases from V and 9 bases from J, the junction contained 9 bases not matched to a gene. The CDR3 spans 13 residues. Germline CDR1 reads DFQATT; CDR2 reads SNEGSKA (reference sequence). This CDR3 is CSASPSAGTTQYF. The DNA for the CDR3 is TGCAGTGCTAGTCCCTCAGCGGGGACGACGCAGTATTTT.

The J gene is TRBJ2-6, the V gene TRBV28, with D possibly being TRBD2 (5 bases). The germline CDR1 and CDR2 sequences are MDHEN and SYDVKM. The CDR3 is made up of 17 amino acids. Trimming cost V 2 bases and J 0 bases, with 11 bases left between them. CDR3 amino acids: CASSLPGLTSGANVLTF. The CDR3 DNA follows: TGTGCCAGCAGTTTACCGGGATTAACCTCTGGGGCCAACGTCCTGACTTTC.

The chain joins TRBV21-1 to TRBJ1-1; the table's D call of TRBD1 was not tested on the DNA. TRBV21-1 is reported as a pseudogene. The CDR3 extends over 14 amino acids. This CDR3 reads CASSKTGVGTEAFF. The CDR3 DNA reads TGTGCCAGCAGCAAGACAGGGGTAGGCACTGAAGCTTTCTTT.

V gene TRBV2 combines with J gene TRBJ2-2; 11 nucleotides line up with TRBD1. After removal of 7 bases from V and 7 bases from J, the junction contained 8 bases not matched to a gene. This CDR3 has 15 amino acids. Germline V CDR1 and CDR2: SNHLY, FYNNEI. In DNA form, the CDR3 reads TGTGCCAGCAACCTTAGGACAGGGGGCAACGGGGAGCTGTTTTTT. Translating gives CASNLRTGGNGELFF.

The gene calls are TRBV14 and TRBJ1-4; no clear D gene. The germline V gene has CDR1 SGHDN and CDR2 FVKESK. V was pared by 7 bases and J by 0 bases, with 12 bases between. This CDR3 is built from 15 residues. The DNA for the CDR3 is TGTGCCAGCAAGGAAAGCGGGGCAACTAATGAAAAACTGTTTTTT. Its protein product is CASKESGATNEKLFF. Based on the CDR3 plus reference TRBV14 and TRBJ1-4, the full variable domain is EAGVTQFPSHSVIEKGQTVTLRCDPISGHDNLYWYRRVMGKEIKFLLHFVKESKQDESGMPNNRFLAERTGGTYSTLKVQPAELEDSGVYFCASKESGATNEKLFFGSGTQLSVL.

This clone was found many times. The chain employs TRBV7-8 and TRBJ2-7, with D maybe TRBD2 (5 bases). Trimming stripped 5 bases from V and 0 bases from J, with 8 bases between. Germline V gene lookup returns CDR1 SGHVS and CDR2 FQNEAQ. This CDR3 has 13 residues. CDR3 nucleotide sequence: TGTGCCAGCAGCCAAGGGAGCTCCTACGAGCAGTACTTC. This sequence encodes CASSQGSSYEQYF. Full variable domain (rest looked up from reference TRBV7-8 and TRBJ2-7): GAGVSQSPRYKVAKRGQDVALRCDPISGHVSLFWYQQALGQGPEFLTYFQNEAQLDKSGLPSDRFFAERPEGSVSTLKIQRTQQEDSAVYLCASSQGSSYEQYFGPGTRLTVT.

The chain combines TRBV5-1 with TRBJ1-2; D perhaps matches TRBD1 (6 bases). The length of the CDR3 is 15 residues. Germline V gene lookup returns CDR1 SGHRS and CDR2 YFSETQ. With 4 bases removed from V and 8 bases from J, the gap between germline ends came to 21 bases. For the CDR3, the DNA is TGCGCCAGCAGCCCGTACAGGGAAGAAGGTGGAGGCTACACCTTC. Its protein is CASSPYREEGGGYTF.

This chain connects TRBV24-1 to TRBJ2-7; 8 bases are a match to TRBD1. The CDR3 consists of 16 residues. With V trimmed by 4 bases and J by 3 bases, 10 bases remained unmatched. Germline lookup yields CDR1 KGHDR and CDR2 SFDVKD. CDR3 region: CATSDSTGTGYYEQYF. The CDR3 DNA follows: TGTGCCACCAGTGACTCGACCGGGACAGGATACTACGAGCAGTACTTC.